The 18 T cell receptor beta chains listed next were all sequenced from one sample in a study of T cell responses to AZD1222 COVID-19 vaccine (dated by TCRdb to the early 2020s). The method behind the library was the immunoSEQ multiplex PCR assay. Held by TCRdb, this immuneACCESS table contains in-frame sequences only and omits some clones. Under half of the omission traces to an unresolved V gene where checked; the cause of the rest is unknown. This sample holds 98,000 or so clones; over 85% were observed only once. Together, the top ten hold around 5% of the sample. Interpreted using the paper, the time point label stands for: baseline before first vaccination. Sequences were derived from peripheral blood, sampled on day 0 of AZD1222 vaccination. These receptors all stem from an adult in good health.

This clone was recorded once. This chain uses TRBV10-3 with TRBJ1-5; 10 bases are a match to TRBD1. The length of the CDR3 is 14 residues. The V segment lost 10 bases and the J segment 3 bases; nucleotides outside the gene matches: 6. Per germline, CDR1 ENHRY and CDR2 SYGVKD. CDR3 nucleotide sequence: TGTGCCAGCAAGGGGACAGGGGACAATCAGCCCCAGCATTTT. Translated: CASKGTGDNQPQHF.

The chain employs TRBV20-1 and TRBJ2-7, with a weak D call TRBD2 (6 bases). This CDR3 has 14 amino acids. V lost 3 bases and J 2 bases, leaving 14 bases between the germline ends. Per the germline V gene, CDR1 is DFQATT and CDR2 is SNEGSKA (reference sequence). For the CDR3, the DNA is TGCAGTGCTAGTAGCGGCGGAGGGACCTACGAGCAGTACTTC. Its translation: CSASSGGGTYEQYF.

This chain uses TRBV2 with TRBJ1-2; no clear D. This CDR3 contains 12 residues. With 4 bases removed from V and 8 bases from J, the gap between germline ends came to 11 bases. In germline, CDR1 is SNHLY, CDR2 FYNNEI. As DNA, the CDR3 is TGTGCCAGCAGTGTCATCGGGTACGGCTACACCTTC. Its translation: CASSVIGYGYTF.

The V gene is TRBV11-3, the J gene TRBJ2-7; 8 nucleotides line up with TRBD1. The CDR3 extends over 16 amino acids. Germline lookup yields CDR1 SGHNT and CDR2 YENEEA. V was clipped by 3 bases and J by 3 bases; unmatched bases: 10. CDR3 sequence (DNA): TGTGCCAGCAGCTTCAGGGGAGGACAGGGACACTACGAGCAGTACTTC. Protein product: CASSFRGGQGHYEQYF.

The V gene is TRBV19, the J gene TRBJ1-3; the D gene is possibly TRBD1 (6 bases). Trimming took 6 bases from V and 5 from J, leaving 11 bases between them. This CDR3 contains 13 residues. Germline values: CDR1 LNHDA, CDR2 SQIVND (reference sequence). CDR3 DNA sequence: TGTGCCAGTAGAAGGGGGTGGCGAAACACCATATATTTT. Translated: CASRRGWRNTIYF.

Only one count was recorded for this clone. The J gene is TRBJ1-2, the V gene TRBV3-1 (or the pseudogene TRBV3-2); no definite D call. The length of the CDR3 is 14 residues. Germline assignment: CDR1 LGHDT and CDR2 YNNKEL (reference sequence). Trimming shortened V by 1 base and J by 3 bases, and 9 bases separated the two germline ends. DNA for the CDR3: TGTGCCAGCAGCCAAGGGTACAGCTACTATGGCTACACCTTC. It yields the protein CASSQGYSYYGYTF.

The chain has TRBV3-1 (or the pseudogene TRBV3-2) and TRBJ1-2; D is unresolved. The CDR3 is 14 amino acids. The ends were cut back, 1 base at V and 6 bases at J, with 12 bases in the middle. CDR1 and CDR2 (germline): LGHDT, YNNKEL (reference sequence). The CDR3 spells CASSQATGADGYTF. In DNA form, the CDR3 reads TGTGCCAGCAGCCAAGCCACGGGAGCGGATGGCTACACCTTC.

The V call is TRBV19, the J call TRBJ2-5; 8 bases agree with TRBD1. The CDR3 has 13 amino acids. Trimming at V came to 10 bases and at J to 3 bases, leaving 7 bases not matched to a gene. Germline CDR1 LNHDA, CDR2 SQIVND (reference sequence). The CDR3 DNA is TGTGCCACCCTAGACAGGGGCGAAGAGACCCAGTACTTC. This sequence encodes CATLDRGEETQYF.

The V call is TRBV27, the J call TRBJ2-7, with D uncertain. Germline V gene sequence: CDR1 MNHEY, CDR2 SMNVEV (reference sequence). The CDR3 runs 12 residues. V was trimmed by 8 bases and J by 2 bases, leaving 10 bases between them. The CDR3 DNA follows: TGTGCCAGCGGCTCTCATGCCTACGAGCAGTACTTC. Translated, it gives CASGSHAYEQYF.

This chain uses TRBV30 with TRBJ1-1; TRBD1 might be the D (6 bases). V lost 7 bases and J lost 3, with 21 bases in between. Germline CDR1 GTSNPN, CDR2 SVGIG (reference sequence). This CDR3 has 15 residues. DNA of the CDR3: TGTGCCTTGGAGGGGGAGGGGCGCGGGGACACTGAAGCTTTCTTT. This translates into CALEGEGRGDTEAFF.

This sequence joins TRBV4-1 and TRBJ1-2; 9 bases fit TRBD1. J was trimmed by 7 bases and V by 2 bases; bases with no gene match: 8. Germline loops: CDR1 MGHRA, CDR2 YSYEKL. CDR3 length: 15 residues. The CDR3 here is CASSQPTGGKVGYTF. CDR3 DNA: TGCGCCAGCAGCCAACCGACAGGGGGAAAAGTTGGCTACACCTTC.

This clone showed up just once. This rearrangement joins TRBV10-3 to TRBJ2-7, with 9 bases identical to TRBD2. This CDR3 has 15 amino acids. Looked up from germline, CDR1 is ENHRY and CDR2 is SYGVKD. With V trimmed by 3 bases and J by 2 bases, 5 bases remained unmatched. CDR3 loop: CAISEWSSGTYEQYF. The CDR3, as DNA: TGTGCCATCAGTGAATGGTCTAGCGGGACCTACGAGCAGTACTTC.

This chain connects TRBV19 to TRBJ1-3; perhaps TRBD1 as D (5 bases). Germline V lookup: CDR1 LNHDA, CDR2 SQIVND (reference sequence). V lost 7 bases, J lost 0 bases, and 10 bases lay in between. The CDR3 is 14 amino acids. The DNA of the CDR3 is TGTGCCAGTATCGCCAGGGCCTCTGGAAACACCATATATTTT. This gives the protein CASIARASGNTIYF. Based on the CDR3 plus reference TRBV19 and TRBJ1-3, the full variable domain is DGGITQSPKYLFRKEGQNVTLSCEQNLNHDAMYWYRQDPGQGLRLIYYSQIVNDFQKGDIAEGYSVSREKKESFPLTVTSAQKNPTAFYLCASIARASGNTIYFGEGSWLTVV.

V gene TRBV11-3 combines with J gene TRBJ2-1, with D unclear. The V end was cut by 5 bases, the J end by 10 bases, with 15 bases between. There are 13 residues in the CDR3. CDR1 SGHNT and CDR2 YENEEA come from the germline V gene. For the CDR3, the DNA is TGTGCCAGCAGCCCCCCTACGAGTAGGGAGCAGTTCTTC. Residues: CASSPPTSREQFF.

The gene calls are TRBV5-4 and TRBJ2-7, with D unresolved. Trimming pared 3 bases from V and 0 bases from J, leaving 10 bases between. CDR1 SGHNT and CDR2 YYREEE come from the germline V gene (reference sequence). The CDR3 covers 14 residues. This chain's CDR3 is CASSWNPFSYEQYF. The CDR3 nucleotides are TGTGCCAGCAGCTGGAACCCCTTCTCCTACGAGCAGTACTTC. The whole variable domain, filled in from reference TRBV5-4 and TRBJ2-7, reads ETGVTQSPTHLIKTRGQQVTLRCSSQSGHNTVSWYQQALGQGPQFIFQYYREEENGRGNFPPRFSGLQFPNYSSELNVNALELDDSALYLCASSWNPFSYEQYFGPGTRLTVT.

The rearrangement uses TRBV10-1 and TRBJ2-7; D is tentatively TRBD1 or TRBD2 (6 bases each). The length of the CDR3 is 15 residues. V was pared by 7 bases and J by 4 bases, with 20 bases between. Per germline, CDR1 WNHNN and CDR2 SYGVQD (reference sequence). The CDR3 is CASNYRGEFLYEQYF. The DNA for the CDR3 is TGCGCCAGCAATTATAGGGGGGAATTCCTTTACGAGCAGTACTTC.

This sequence joins TRBV3-1 (or the pseudogene TRBV3-2) and TRBJ2-3, with D possibly being TRBD1 or TRBD2 (5 bases each). V dropped 5 bases and J dropped 4 bases, with 31 bases sitting between them. Per the germline V gene, CDR1 is LGHDT and CDR2 is YNNKEL (reference sequence). The CDR3 is made up of 20 amino acids. CDR3 sequence reads: CASSDAGWTGRGSSPDTQYF. The CDR3 DNA follows: TGTGCCAGCAGCGACGCTGGATGGACGGGAAGGGGCAGTTCCCCAGATACGCAGTATTTT.

This clone occurred once. The CDR3 region has the DNA TGCGCCAGCAGTGATGGGAGTAGCGGGAGTGGGTTCATGTACAATGAGCAGTTCTTC. Its translation is CASSDGSSGSGFMYNEQFF. The rearrangement uses TRBV10-1 and TRBJ2-1; 9 bases align to TRBD2. This CDR3 has 19 amino acids. Germline V gives CDR1 WNHNN, CDR2 SYGVQD (reference sequence). Trimming cost V 3 bases and J 4 bases; bases outside gene matches: 16.